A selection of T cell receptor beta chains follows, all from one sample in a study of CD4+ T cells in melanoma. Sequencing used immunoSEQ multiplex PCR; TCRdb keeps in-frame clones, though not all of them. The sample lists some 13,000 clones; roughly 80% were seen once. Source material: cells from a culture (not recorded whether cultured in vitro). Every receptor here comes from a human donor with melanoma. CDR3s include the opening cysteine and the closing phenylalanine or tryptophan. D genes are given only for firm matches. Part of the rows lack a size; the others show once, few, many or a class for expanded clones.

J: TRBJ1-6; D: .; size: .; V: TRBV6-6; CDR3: CASSYSDGGSSPLHF; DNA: TGTGCCAGCAGTTACTCGGACGGCGGCTCTTCACCCCTCCACTTT
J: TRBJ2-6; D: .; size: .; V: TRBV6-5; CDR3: CASSLSGPGANVLTF; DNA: TGTGCCAGCAGTTTATCGGGCCCTGGGGCCAACGTCCTGACTTTC
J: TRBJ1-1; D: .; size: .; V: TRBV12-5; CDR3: CASGLVPLAAMNTEAFF; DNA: TGTGCTAGTGGTTTGGTACCCCTCGCAGCCATGAACACTGAAGCTTTCTTT
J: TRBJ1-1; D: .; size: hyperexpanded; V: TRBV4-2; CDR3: CASSQGGGWNTEAFF; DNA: TGTGCCAGCAGCCAAGGGGGGGGATGGAACACTGAAGCTTTCTTT
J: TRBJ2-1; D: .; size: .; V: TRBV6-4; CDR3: CASSDSIWGLWFNEQFF; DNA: TGTGCCAGCAGTGACTCGATTTGGGGGCTTTGGTTCAATGAGCAGTTCTTC
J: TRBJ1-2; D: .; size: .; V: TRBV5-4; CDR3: CASRAGPGYGYTF; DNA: TGTGCCAGCAGGGCCGGGCCGGGCTATGGCTACACCTTC
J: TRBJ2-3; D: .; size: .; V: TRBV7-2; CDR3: CASSLAGISTDTQYF; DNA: TGTGCCAGCAGCTTGGCGGGGATTAGCACAGATACGCAGTATTTT
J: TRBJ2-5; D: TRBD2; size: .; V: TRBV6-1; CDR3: CASSEAWAGERLETQYF; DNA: TGTGCCAGCAGTGAAGCTTGGGCGGGGGAGAGGTTAGAGACCCAGTACTTC
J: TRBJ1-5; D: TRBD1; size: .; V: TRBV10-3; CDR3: CATGTGVNQPQHF; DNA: TGTGCCACCGGGACAGGGGTGAATCAGCCCCAGCATTTT
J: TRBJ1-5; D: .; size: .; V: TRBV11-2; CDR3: CASSSRRGQPQHF; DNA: TGTGCCAGCAGTTCCCGTCGGGGACAGCCCCAGCATTTT
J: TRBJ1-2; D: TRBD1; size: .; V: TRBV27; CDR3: CASSRDRDSYGYTF; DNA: TGTGCCAGCAGCCGGGACAGGGACTCCTATGGCTACACCTTC
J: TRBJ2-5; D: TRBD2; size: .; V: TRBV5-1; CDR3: CASSVTSGGEGTQYF; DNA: TGCGCCAGCAGCGTGACTAGCGGGGGAGAGGGGACCCAGTACTTC
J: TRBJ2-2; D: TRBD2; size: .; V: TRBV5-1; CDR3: CASSLTAGGTGELFF; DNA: TGCGCCAGCAGCTTGACGGCGGGAGGGACCGGGGAGCTGTTTTTT
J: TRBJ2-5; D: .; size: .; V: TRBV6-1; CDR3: CASGRVYQETQYF; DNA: TGTGCCAGCGGCAGGGTGTACCAAGAGACCCAGTACTTC
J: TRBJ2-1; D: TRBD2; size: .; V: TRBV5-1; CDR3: CASSLFLAGYEQFF; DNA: TGCGCCAGCAGCTTGTTCTTAGCGGGGTATGAGCAGTTCTTC
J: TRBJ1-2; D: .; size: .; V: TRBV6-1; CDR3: CASNLTPTLNYGYTF; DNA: TGTGCCAGCAATCTGACTCCCACCCTGAACTATGGCTACACCTTC
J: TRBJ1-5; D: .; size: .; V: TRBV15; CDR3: CATSRGGGSNQPQHF; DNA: TGTGCCACCAGCAGAGGGGGAGGTAGCAATCAGCCCCAGCATTTT
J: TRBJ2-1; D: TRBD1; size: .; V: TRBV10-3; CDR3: CATGDYNEQFF; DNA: TGTGCGACAGGGGACTACAATGAGCAGTTCTTC
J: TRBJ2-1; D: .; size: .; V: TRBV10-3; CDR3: CAISYRTGNEQFF; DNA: TGTGCCATCAGTTACAGGACGGGGAATGAGCAGTTCTTC
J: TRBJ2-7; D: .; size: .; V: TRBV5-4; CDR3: CASSRGTGGLANSYEQYF; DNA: TGTGCCAGCAGCCGCGGGACCGGCGGATTGGCCAACTCCTACGAGCAGTACTTC
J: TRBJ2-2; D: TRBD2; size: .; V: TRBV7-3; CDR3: CASSSGRGGPTGELFF; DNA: TGTGCCAGCAGCTCTGGTCGGGGGGGCCCCACCGGGGAGCTGTTTTTT
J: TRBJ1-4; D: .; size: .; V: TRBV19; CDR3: CASSIRQNEKLFF; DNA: TGTGCCAGTAGTATTCGACAGAATGAAAAACTGTTTTTT
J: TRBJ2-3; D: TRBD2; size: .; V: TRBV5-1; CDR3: CASSTSGGFATDTQYF; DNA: TGCGCCAGCAGTACTAGCGGGGGGTTCGCCACAGATACGCAGTATTTT
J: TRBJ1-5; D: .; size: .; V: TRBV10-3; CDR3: CAISESEFQPQHF; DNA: TGTGCCATCAGTGAGTCCGAGTTTCAGCCCCAGCATTTT
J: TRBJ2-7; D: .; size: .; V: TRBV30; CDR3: CAGGHTYEQYF; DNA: TGTGCCGGCGGTCACACCTACGAGCAGTACTTC
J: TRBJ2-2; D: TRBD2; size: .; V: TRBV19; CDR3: CASKKPRLAGGTNTGELFF; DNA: TGTGCCAGTAAGAAACCCCGGCTAGCGGGGGGGACGAACACCGGGGAGCTGTTTTTT
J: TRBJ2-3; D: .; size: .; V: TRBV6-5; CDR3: CASSSTFGGPGDTQYF; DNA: TGTGCCAGCAGTTCGACCTTTGGCGGGCCCGGAGATACGCAGTATTTT
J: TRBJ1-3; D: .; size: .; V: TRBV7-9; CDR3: CASSSPRDGGNTIYF; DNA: TGTGCCAGCAGCAGTCCACGGGACGGGGGAAACACCATATATTTT
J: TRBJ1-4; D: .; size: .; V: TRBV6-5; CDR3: CASSSRDGLNEKLFF; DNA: TGTGCCAGCAGTTCCCGGGACGGACTAAATGAAAAACTGTTTTTT
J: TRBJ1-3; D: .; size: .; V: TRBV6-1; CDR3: CASRRQGISGNTIYF; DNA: TGTGCCAGCAGGCGGCAGGGGATCTCTGGAAACACCATATATTTT
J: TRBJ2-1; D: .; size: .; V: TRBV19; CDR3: CASSWQNSPNEQFF; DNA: TGTGCCAGTAGCTGGCAGAACTCACCCAATGAGCAGTTCTTC
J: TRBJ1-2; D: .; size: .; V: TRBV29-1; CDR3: CSGLGSGYTF; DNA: TGCAGCGGTCTCGGGTCCGGCTACACCTTC
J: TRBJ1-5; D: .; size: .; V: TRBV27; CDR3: CASRPGSGHSNQPQHF; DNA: TGTGCCAGCAGGCCAGGCTCAGGCCATAGCAATCAGCCCCAGCATTTT
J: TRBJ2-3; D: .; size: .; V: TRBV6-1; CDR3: CASSDRQLTDTQYF; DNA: TGTGCCAGCAGTGACCGACAGCTCACAGATACGCAGTATTTT
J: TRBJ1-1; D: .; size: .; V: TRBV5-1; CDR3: CASSLSAFPDSYTEAFF; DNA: TGCGCCAGCAGCTTGAGTGCGTTTCCCGACAGTTACACTGAAGCTTTCTTT
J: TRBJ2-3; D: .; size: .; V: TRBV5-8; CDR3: CASNRLVSDTQYF; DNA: TGTGCCAGCAACCGACTAGTTTCAGATACGCAGTATTTT
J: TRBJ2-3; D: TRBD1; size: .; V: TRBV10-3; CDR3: CAISEGQGRPDTQYF; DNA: TGTGCCATCAGCGAAGGACAGGGGCGTCCAGATACGCAGTATTTT
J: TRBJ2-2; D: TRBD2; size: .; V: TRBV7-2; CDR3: CASSLALRGVTGELFF; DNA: TGTGCCAGCAGCTTAGCGCTCCGGGGGGTCACCGGGGAGCTGTTTTTT
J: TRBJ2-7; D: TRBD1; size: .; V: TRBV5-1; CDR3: CASSLRDSSYEQYF; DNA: TGCGCCAGCAGCCTCCGGGACAGCTCCTACGAGCAGTACTTC
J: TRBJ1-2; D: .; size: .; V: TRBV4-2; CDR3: CASSQEAGIRGYTF; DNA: TGTGCCAGCAGCCAAGAGGCAGGGATACGTGGCTACACCTTC
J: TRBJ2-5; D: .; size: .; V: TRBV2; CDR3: CAQQLAQNQETQYF; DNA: TGTGCCCAGCAGCTGGCACAGAACCAAGAGACCCAGTACTTC
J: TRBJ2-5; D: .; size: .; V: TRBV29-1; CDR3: CSVLPSETQYF; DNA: TGCAGCGTTTTACCTTCGGAGACCCAGTACTTC
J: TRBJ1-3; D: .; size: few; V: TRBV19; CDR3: CASSRQATGNTIYF; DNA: TGTGCCAGTTCACGACAGGCAACTGGAAACACCATATATTTT
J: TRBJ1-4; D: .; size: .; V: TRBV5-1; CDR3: CASSLSWAGSGQKLFF; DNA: TGCGCCAGCAGCTTGAGTTGGGCAGGGTCGGGGCAAAAACTGTTTTTT
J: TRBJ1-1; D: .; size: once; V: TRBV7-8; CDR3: CASSLLSVGAEAFF; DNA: TGTGCCAGCAGCCTATTGTCGGTAGGCGCTGAAGCTTTCTTT
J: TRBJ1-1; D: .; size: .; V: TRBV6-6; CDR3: CASSYEPQGTEAFF; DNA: TGTGCCAGCAGTTACGAACCTCAGGGCACTGAAGCTTTCTTT
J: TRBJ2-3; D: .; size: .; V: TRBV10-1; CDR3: CASSESARGRTDTQYF; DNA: TGCGCCAGCAGTGAGTCGGCTCGGGGGCGGACAGATACGCAGTATTTT
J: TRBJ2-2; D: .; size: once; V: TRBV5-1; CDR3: CASRQTGGELFF; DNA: TGCGCCAGCAGACAGACAGGCGGGGAGCTGTTTTTT
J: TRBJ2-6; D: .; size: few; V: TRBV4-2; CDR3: CASSQGTGKSGANVLTF; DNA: TGTGCCAGCAGCCAAGGCACAGGGAAATCTGGGGCCAACGTCCTGACTTTC
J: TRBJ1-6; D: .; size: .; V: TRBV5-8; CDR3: CASSRDRLYSPLHF; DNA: TGTGCCAGCAGCCGCGACAGGTTATATTCACCCCTCCACTTT
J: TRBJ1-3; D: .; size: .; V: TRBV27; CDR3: CASSRLGSSGNTIYF; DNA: TGTGCCAGCAGCAGACTCGGGTCCTCTGGAAACACCATATATTTT
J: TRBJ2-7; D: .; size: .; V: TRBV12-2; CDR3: CASRFSAQYGNGRLAGDSYEQYF; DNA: TGTGCAAGTCGCTTCTCCGCGCAGTACGGAAATGGGCGTTTAGCGGGGGACTCCTACGAGCAGTACTTC
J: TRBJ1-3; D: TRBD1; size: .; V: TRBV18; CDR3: CASSSTGTGNTIYF; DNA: TGTGCCAGCTCATCGACAGGGACTGGAAACACCATATATTTT
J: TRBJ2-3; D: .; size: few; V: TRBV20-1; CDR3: CVSGSPGTQYF; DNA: TGCGTTAGTGGCTCCCCGGGTACGCAGTATTTT
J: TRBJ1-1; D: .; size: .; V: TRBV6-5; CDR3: CASSYSFTGSTEAFF; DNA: TGTGCCAGCAGTTACTCCTTTACAGGGAGTACTGAAGCTTTCTTT
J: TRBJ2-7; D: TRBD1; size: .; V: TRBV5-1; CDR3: CASSGQGSTLRGYEQYF; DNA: TGCGCCAGCAGCGGACAGGGTTCGACCTTACGTGGTTACGAGCAGTACTTC